Listed here are 29 T cell receptor beta chains from one sample, sequenced in a study of blood T cell repertoires in COVID-19. The repertoire was sequenced with immunoSEQ multiplex PCR; TCRdb's copy has only in-frame clones and lacks some. The top ten hold 20% to 30% of the sample, which has some 110,000 clones, about four fifths seen once. Material for sequencing was peripheral blood. The receptors were sampled from a man between 60 and 75 years old with acute or convalescent COVID-19.

The chain carries TRBV30 and TRBJ1-4, with D possibly TRBD1 on 5 matching bases. V lost 2 bases and J lost 3, with 13 bases in between. CDR1 and CDR2 (germline): GTSNPN, SVGIG (reference sequence). The CDR3 runs 15 residues. Written as DNA, the CDR3 is TGTGCCTGGAGTCAGGGCTTCCCGGCTAATGAAAAACTGTTTTTT. As protein: CAWSQGFPANEKLFF.

The chain is built from TRBV28 and TRBJ1-2; TRBD1 might be the D (6 bases). Between the trimmed V and J ends, which lost 5 bases and 8 bases, there was a span of 9 bases. Per the germline V gene, CDR1 is MDHEN and CDR2 is SYDVKM. The CDR3 has 11 amino acids. CDR3 amino acids: CASSVGAGYTF. CDR3 nucleotide sequence: TGTGCCAGCAGTGTGGGGGCGGGCTACACCTTC.

CDR3 loop: CSVGAGRGANYGYTF. In DNA, the CDR3 is TGCAGCGTTGGTGCAGGGAGGGGAGCTAACTATGGCTACACCTTC. This chain links TRBV29-1 with TRBJ1-2; D possibly corresponds to TRBD1 (5 bases). This CDR3 has 15 residues. Trimming shortened V by 4 bases and J by 0 bases, and 15 bases separated the two germline ends. Germline V CDR1 and CDR2: SQVTM, ANQGSEA.

The V gene is TRBV2, the J gene TRBJ2-7, with TRBD2 identical over 7 bases. The trim removed 6 bases at V and 1 base at J, leaving 9 bases unmatched. This CDR3 region has 15 residues. CDR1 is SNHLY, CDR2 FYNNEI, per germline. Here the CDR3 reads CASRRSGRGSYEQYF. The CDR3 region has the DNA TGTGCCAGCAGGAGAAGCGGGCGGGGGTCCTACGAGCAGTACTTC.

CDR3 residues: CASRNPGYNSPLHF. The CDR3 DNA reads TGTGCCTCCCGGAACCCAGGATATAATTCACCCCTCCACTTT. The rearrangement joins TRBV30 to TRBJ1-6; D gene uncertain. The CDR3 runs 14 residues. CDR1 and CDR2 (germline): GTSNPN, SVGIG (reference sequence). The V end lost 7 bases, the J end lost 4 bases, and 14 bases lay between the germline ends.

The CDR3 loop reads CASSPDRRDTGELFF. The CDR3 bases are TGCGCCAGCAGCCCGGACAGGAGGGACACCGGGGAGCTGTTTTTT. The rearrangement joins TRBV5-1 to TRBJ2-2; D is perhaps TRBD1 (7 bases). Trimming pared 4 bases from V and 3 bases from J, leaving 13 bases between. This CDR3 has 15 residues. Per the germline V gene, CDR1 is SGHRS and CDR2 is YFSETQ.

The genes are TRBV5-1 and TRBJ2-3; weak D call: TRBD1 (6 bases). This CDR3 is 13 amino acids long. Germline CDR1 is SGHRS and CDR2 is YFSETQ. Trimming removed 3 bases from V and 6 bases from J, with 11 bases in between. Here the CDR3 DNA reads TGCGCCAGCAGCTCTACAGGGTCGGATACGCAGTATTTT. Translation: CASSSTGSDTQYF. The whole variable domain, filled in from reference TRBV5-1 and TRBJ2-3, reads KAGVTQTPRYLIKTRGQQVTLSCSPISGHRSVSWYQQTPGQGLQFLFEYFSETQRNKGNFPGRFSGRQFSNSRSEMNVSTLELGDSALYLCASSSTGSDTQYFGPGTRLTVL.

The rearrangement joins TRBV6-4 to TRBJ1-3; no clear D. This CDR3 region has 14 residues. Trimming took off 6 bases at V and 4 bases at J, with 13 bases between the two ends. Germline assignment: CDR1 MRHNA and CDR2 SNTAGT. The DNA for the CDR3 is TGTGCCAGCAGACAGTCGGAGGCAGGAAACACCATATATTTT. This sequence encodes CASRQSEAGNTIYF.

The chain employs TRBV24-1 and TRBJ2-3; the D gene is possibly TRBD2 (5 bases). The CDR3 spans 17 residues. Germline V gives CDR1 KGHDR, CDR2 SFDVKD. V shed 1 base and J shed 0 bases, with 13 bases lying between them. In DNA form, the CDR3 reads TGTGCCACCAGTGATTTTCCCCTCAGCGGCAGCACAGATACGCAGTATTTT. Protein product: CATSDFPLSGSTDTQYF.

The chain combines TRBV27 with TRBJ2-7; D unresolved. Trimming stripped 4 bases from V and 4 bases from J, with 14 bases between. CDR1 is MNHEY and CDR2 is SMNVEV in the germline V gene (reference sequence). The CDR3 spans 14 residues. The CDR3 spells CASSSPAVEYEQYF. DNA of the CDR3: TGTGCCAGCAGTTCCCCAGCAGTGGAGTACGAGCAGTACTTC.

V usage is TRBV7-2 and J usage is TRBJ2-7; D uncertain. Germline V lookup: CDR1 SGHTA, CDR2 FQGNSA. The CDR3 consists of 14 residues. V shed 1 base and J shed 0 bases, with 7 bases lying between them. DNA of the CDR3: TGTGCCAGCAGCTTAGACCGGAGCTCCTACGAGCAGTACGTC. The encoded protein is CASSLDRSSYEQYV.

The chain combines TRBV7-2 with TRBJ1-5, with D maybe TRBD1 (5 bases). The CDR3 extends over 17 amino acids. Trimming removed 2 bases at V and 3 bases at J, with 17 bases between. Looked up from germline, CDR1 is SGHTA and CDR2 is FQGNSA. Written as DNA, the CDR3 is TGTGCCAGCAGCTTAACGTTTGGGGCTAATCACAATCAGCCCCAGCATTTT. Its protein product is CASSLTFGANHNQPQHF.

This rearrangement joins TRBV11-2 to TRBJ2-5, with D possibly TRBD2 on 6 matching bases. Germline CDR1 reads SGHAT; CDR2 reads FQNNGV. V lost 2 bases, J lost 4 bases, and 14 bases lay in between. The CDR3 consists of 15 residues. CDR3 coding DNA: TGTGCCAGCAGCTTAAGTTGGCGGGATGGAGAGACCCAGTACTTC. Protein product: CASSLSWRDGETQYF.

V gene TRBV5-1 combines with J gene TRBJ2-2, with D tentatively TRBD2 (6 bases). This CDR3 has 16 amino acids. The V gene lost 4 bases and the J gene lost 1 base, with 14 bases spanning the gap. Germline CDR1 SGHRS, CDR2 YFSETQ. The chain's CDR3 is CASSTPSVENTGELFF. CDR3 in DNA: TGCGCCAGCAGCACCCCTAGCGTGGAGAACACCGGGGAGCTGTTTTTT.

The gene calls are TRBV5-1 and TRBJ1-6; D gene ambiguous. Trimming left V 0 bases short and J 7 bases short, with 8 bases between. The CDR3 extends over 14 amino acids. Looked up from germline, CDR1 is SGHRS and CDR2 is YFSETQ. As DNA, the CDR3 is TGCGCCAGCAGCTTGGACATGCCGAATTCACCCCTCCACTTT. Its protein is CASSLDMPNSPLHF.

This chain links TRBV11-3 with TRBJ2-1; 7 bases line up with TRBD1. The CDR3 is 15 amino acids. The V gene's germline CDR1 is SGHNT and CDR2 YENEEA. J was trimmed by 7 bases and V by 3 bases; bases with no gene match: 9. The CDR3 DNA follows: TGTGCCAGCAGCTTCCGGGACAGTCGGGAAAATGAGCAGTTCTTC. Residues: CASSFRDSRENEQFF.

The chain employs TRBV2 and TRBJ1-5; D perhaps matches TRBD1 (5 bases). This CDR3 region has 15 residues. Trimming pared 2 bases from V and 6 bases from J, leaving 14 bases between. Per germline, CDR1 SNHLY and CDR2 FYNNEI. The CDR3 DNA is TGTGCCAGCAGTGAACAACAAGTCGGGGGTCAGCCCCAGCATTTT. Encoded protein: CASSEQQVGGQPQHF.

The chain is built from TRBV24-1 and TRBJ2-3; D gene ambiguous. The germline V gene has CDR1 KGHDR and CDR2 SFDVKD. This CDR3 has 14 residues. Trimming shortened V by 5 bases and J by 0 bases, and 8 bases separated the two germline ends. The CDR3 sequence is CATSGSTSTDTQYF. The CDR3 DNA is TGTGCCACCAGTGGTAGCACCAGCACAGATACGCAGTATTTT.

The V call is TRBV27, the J call TRBJ1-1, with D possibly being TRBD1 (5 bases). V lost 2 bases and J 1 base, leaving 5 bases between the germline ends. Per the germline V gene, CDR1 is MNHEY and CDR2 is SMNVEV (reference sequence). This CDR3 is 13 amino acids long. The CDR3 loop reads CASSLRGNTEAFF. CDR3 nucleotide sequence: TGTGCCAGCAGTTTAAGGGGGAACACTGAAGCTTTCTTT.

The chain links TRBV28 to TRBJ2-7; 7 nucleotides align to TRBD2. V lost 7 bases to trimming and J lost 0 bases; unmatched junction nucleotides: 6. The CDR3 extends over 14 amino acids. Germline V lookup: CDR1 MDHEN, CDR2 SYDVKM. CDR3 loop: CASNEGGGSYEQYF. CDR3 in DNA: TGTGCCAGCAATGAGGGCGGGGGCTCCTACGAGCAGTACTTC.

This clone was found once. The V and J genes are TRBV21-1 and TRBJ2-5; no DNA check was done on the table's D call, TRBD2. TRBV21-1 has pseudogene status. The CDR3 consists of 15 residues. The CDR3 is CASSRRTSGLETQYF. In DNA form, the CDR3 reads TGTGCCAGCAGCAGACGGACTAGCGGTCTGGAGACCCAGTACTTC.

This clone has more than one count but fewer than ten. CDR3 region: CATSDSRTGRYGYTF. The CDR3 DNA is TGTGCCACCAGTGATTCACGGACAGGGCGCTATGGCTACACCTTC. V and J are TRBV24-1 and TRBJ1-2, with TRBD1 matching 8 bases. The germline V gene encodes CDR1 KGHDR and CDR2 SFDVKD. J gave up 4 bases and V 2 bases, and 5 bases lay outside the gene matches. This CDR3 spans 15 amino acids.

The genes are TRBV3-1 (or the pseudogene TRBV3-2) and TRBJ1-1, with a possible D match to TRBD1 (6 bases). This CDR3 is 16 amino acids long. Germline V gene lookup returns CDR1 LGHDT and CDR2 YNNKEL (reference sequence). The ends were cut back, 6 bases at V and 5 bases at J, with 22 bases in the middle. CDR3 nucleotide sequence: TGTGCCAGCAGTCAAAGAAGGGGGTCGTTTGAGACTGAAGCTTTCTTT. It translates to CASSQRRGSFETEAFF.

A single count supports this clone. The sample carries other DNA sequences with the same CDR3. CDR3 loop: CASSPPGGDQPQHF. For the CDR3, the DNA is TGTGCCAGCTCACCACCGGGGGGGGACCAGCCCCAGCATTTT. The V call is TRBV18, the J call TRBJ1-5; D might be TRBD1 (5 bases). The V end lost 0 bases, the J end lost 7 bases, and 10 bases lay between the germline ends. From germline, CDR1 is KGHSH and CDR2 LQKENI. This CDR3 region has 14 residues.

The V gene is TRBV20-1, the J gene TRBJ2-5; 7 bases map to TRBD2. CDR3 length equals 15 residues. Germline V CDR1 and CDR2: DFQATT, SNEGSKA (reference sequence). The junction had 7 bases not matched to a gene; V was cut back by 3 bases and J by 0 bases. CDR3 sequence: CSASSGSGYQETQYF. The CDR3 DNA is TGCAGTGCTAGTTCGGGTAGCGGGTACCAAGAGACCCAGTACTTC.

The CDR3 loop is CASSIRGQGSYEQYV. The CDR3, as DNA: TGTGCCAGCAGCATACGCGGACAGGGCTCCTACGAGCAGTACGTC. The chain recombines TRBV7-2 with TRBJ2-7; TRBD1 agrees at 8 bases. Germline V gives CDR1 SGHTA, CDR2 FQGNSA. Unmatched junction bases numbered 6, after V lost 5 bases and J lost 0 bases. This CDR3 is 15 amino acids long.

CDR3 in amino acids: CASSQGRGSNYGYTF. DNA of the CDR3: TGTGCCAGCAGCCAAGGGCGGGGATCTAACTATGGCTACACCTTC. The chain employs TRBV14 and TRBJ1-2, with no clear D. CDR3 size: 15 residues. Trimming shortened V by 1 base and J by 0 bases, and 9 bases separated the two germline ends. Germline assignment: CDR1 SGHDN and CDR2 FVKESK.

Only a few counts were recorded for this clone. The J gene is TRBJ1-5, the V gene TRBV3-1 (or the pseudogene TRBV3-2); D is perhaps TRBD1 (5 bases). The ends were cut back, 3 bases at V and 5 bases at J, with 14 bases in the middle. Looked up from germline, CDR1 is LGHDT and CDR2 is YNNKEL (reference sequence). The CDR3 sequence is 15 residues long. The CDR3 region has the DNA TGTGCCAGCAGCCAGTTCGGAGGGGCGGATCAGCCCCAGCATTTT. This gives the protein CASSQFGGADQPQHF.

This chain connects TRBV6-5 to TRBJ1-3, with D maybe TRBD1 (5 bases). V gave up 8 bases and J gave up 4 bases, with 15 bases separating them. CDR1 MNHEY and CDR2 SVGAGI come from the germline V gene. This CDR3 has 14 amino acids. The CDR3 DNA is TGTGCCAGCCAGTCGCCAGGGAACGGAAACACCATATATTTT. Translation gives CASQSPGNGNTIYF.